Listed below are T cell receptor beta chains from one sample, sequenced in a study of cytomegalovirus exposure and HLA in healthy donors. The repertoire was sequenced with immunoSEQ multiplex PCR; TCRdb's copy has only in-frame clones and lacks some. Among 130,000 or so clones listed, 75% to 90% were seen once. The sequencing sample was made of PBMCs. These receptors were taken from a woman aged 25 to 39 in good health and CMV-seropositive. CDR3s include the opening cysteine and the closing phenylalanine or tryptophan. A D gene is named only where the DNA matches it firmly. For some rows the clone size is stated as once, few or many, or as a class when expanded; others skip it.

V: TRBV9
D: TRBD2
size: NA
J: TRBJ2-1
DNA: TGTGCCAGCAGCGTCGTAGCGGGAGGGGGGAATGAGCAGTTCTTC
CDR3: CASSVVAGGGNEQFF

V: TRBV5-5
D: NA
size: NA
J: TRBJ2-2
DNA: TGTGCCAGCAGCTTGGCCGTGCAGGCCGGGGAGCTGTTTTTT
CDR3: CASSLAVQAGELFF

V: TRBV7-9
D: NA
size: NA
J: TRBJ2-7
DNA: TGTGCCAGCAGCCGCGACTCGGGGGAGCAGTACTTC
CDR3: CASSRDSGEQYF

V: TRBV5-1
D: NA
size: NA
J: TRBJ2-3
DNA: TGCGCCAGCCAGACATCGGCGAGAAGCACAGATACGCAGTATTTT
CDR3: CASQTSARSTDTQYF

V: TRBV5-6
D: NA
size: NA
J: TRBJ2-2
DNA: TGTGCCAGCAGCCTGGGGACTCATAACACCGGGGAGCTGTTTTTT
CDR3: CASSLGTHNTGELFF

V: TRBV7-2
D: TRBD2
size: once
J: TRBJ2-1
DNA: TGTGCCAGCAGCTTACCCGGGACTAGAGGCGGCAATGAGCAGTTCTTC
CDR3: CASSLPGTRGGNEQFF

V: TRBV2
D: TRBD2
size: once
J: TRBJ2-2
DNA: TGTGCCAGTTCTAGCGGGAGTTCCGGGGAGCTGTTTTTT
CDR3: CASSSGSSGELFF

V: TRBV11-2
D: TRBD1
size: NA
J: TRBJ2-6
DNA: TGTGCCAGCAGCTTGGACCGGGACAGGGGCTTCTGGGCCAACGTCCTGACTTTC
CDR3: CASSLDRDRGFWANVLTF

V: TRBV19
D: NA
size: NA
J: TRBJ1-2
DNA: TGTGCCAGTAGCCGGGACATCCAGGAGAACTATGGCTACACCTTC
CDR3: CASSRDIQENYGYTF

V: TRBV2
D: TRBD2
size: NA
J: TRBJ2-2
DNA: TGTGCCAGCAGTGGCGCTAGCGGGAGGGTCGGGGAGCTGTTTTTT
CDR3: CASSGASGRVGELFF

V: TRBV27
D: TRBD1
size: NA
J: TRBJ1-5
DNA: TGTGCCAGCAGACCATCGGACAGGGGGCCCAATCAGCCCCAGCATTTT
CDR3: CASRPSDRGPNQPQHF

V: TRBV27
D: NA
size: NA
J: TRBJ2-7
DNA: TGTGCCAGCAGTTCGATAGCTGGCGAGCAGTACTTC
CDR3: CASSSIAGEQYF

V: TRBV5-1
D: NA
size: NA
J: TRBJ2-1
DNA: TGCGCCAGCAGCGTGGGAGGGGGCCACAATGAGCAGTTCTTC
CDR3: CASSVGGGHNEQFF

V: TRBV27
D: NA
size: NA
J: TRBJ2-5
DNA: TGTGCCAGCAGAAATATCGGGGGTCCAGAGACCCAGTACTTC
CDR3: CASRNIGGPETQYF

V: TRBV28
D: NA
size: NA
J: TRBJ2-7
DNA: TGTGCCAGCTCATCGCTACTCACCTACGAGCAGTACTTC
CDR3: CASSSLLTYEQYF

V: TRBV5-1
D: NA
size: NA
J: TRBJ1-5
DNA: TGCGCCAGCAGCTTGGATAGGGGGCAGCCCCAGCATTTT
CDR3: CASSLDRGQPQHF

V: TRBV5-4
D: TRBD2
size: NA
J: TRBJ2-3
DNA: TGTGCCAGCAGCTTATTAGCGGGAGCCACAGATACGCAGTATTTT
CDR3: CASSLLAGATDTQYF

V: TRBV27
D: NA
size: NA
J: TRBJ2-7
DNA: TGTGCCAGCAGTTTCGGGACAAGTTACGAGCAGTACTTC
CDR3: CASSFGTSYEQYF

V: TRBV19
D: NA
size: NA
J: TRBJ1-1
DNA: TGTGCCAGTACCCACACAGGGTTGAACACTGAAGCTTTCTTT
CDR3: CASTHTGLNTEAFF

V: TRBV29-1
D: TRBD1
size: once
J: TRBJ2-1
DNA: TGCAGCGTTGGCAGGGGGCTTAGGGATGAGCAGTTCTTC
CDR3: CSVGRGLRDEQFF

V: TRBV11-2
D: NA
size: NA
J: TRBJ1-1
DNA: TGTGCCAGCAGCTTAGATCGGGAGACAGTGCAAGCTTTCTTT
CDR3: CASSLDRETVQAFF

V: TRBV7-8
D: TRBD1
size: NA
J: TRBJ1-1
DNA: TGTGCCAGCAGCTTAGATGGGGGGACAGGGGGCGTCACTGAAGCTTTCTTT
CDR3: CASSLDGGTGGVTEAFF

V: TRBV29-1
D: NA
size: NA
J: TRBJ2-2
DNA: TGCAGCGTTGAAGATCCGCGGGGTTCGAACACCGGGGAGCTGTTTTTT
CDR3: CSVEDPRGSNTGELFF

V: TRBV11-3
D: NA
size: once
J: TRBJ2-2
DNA: TGTGCCAGCAGCCTGCAGGGGACGGTCACCGGGGAGCTGTTTTTT
CDR3: CASSLQGTVTGELFF

V: TRBV15
D: TRBD2
size: NA
J: TRBJ2-1
DNA: TGTGCCACCAGCAGAGATGGGACTAGCGCTTACAATGAGCAGTTCTTC
CDR3: CATSRDGTSAYNEQFF

V: TRBV13
D: TRBD1
size: NA
J: TRBJ2-7
DNA: TGTGCCAGCAGCCCCGGGACAGGGGGCGCAAAGCAGTACTTC
CDR3: CASSPGTGGAKQYF

V: TRBV6-1
D: TRBD1
size: NA
J: TRBJ2-3
DNA: TGTGCCAGCAGTGATCCCCTAGGGGGCCATAGCACAGATACGCAGTATTTT
CDR3: CASSDPLGGHSTDTQYF

V: TRBV6-6
D: NA
size: once
J: TRBJ2-2
DNA: TGTGCCAGCAGACGCCGCAGCGGGAACACCGGGGAGCTGTTTTTT
CDR3: CASRRRSGNTGELFF

V: TRBV7-2
D: TRBD2
size: NA
J: TRBJ2-3
DNA: TGTGCCAGCAGCTTGCCGGGACTAGCGGGGGGTGGAGATACGCAGTATTTT
CDR3: CASSLPGLAGGGDTQYF

V: TRBV2
D: TRBD1
size: few
J: TRBJ1-1
DNA: TGTGCCAGCAGGTACGACAGGGCGAACACTGAAGCTTTCTTT
CDR3: CASRYDRANTEAFF

V: TRBV2
D: NA
size: NA
J: TRBJ2-1
DNA: TGTGCCAGCAGTGAAGAGGGGGATTATGAGCAGTTCTTC
CDR3: CASSEEGDYEQFF

V: TRBV18
D: NA
size: NA
J: TRBJ2-3
DNA: TGTGCCAGCTCACTTGAGAGAGCCGGCACAGATACGCAGTATTTT
CDR3: CASSLERAGTDTQYF

V: TRBV6-4
D: TRBD2
size: NA
J: TRBJ2-1
DNA: TGTGCCAGCAGCCCAGGGGAGCGGGGGGGGAATGAGCAGTTCTTC
CDR3: CASSPGERGGNEQFF

V: TRBV5-4
D: NA
size: NA
J: TRBJ2-7
DNA: TGTGCCAGCAGCATAAACAGGGAGGGGCAGTACTTC
CDR3: CASSINREGQYF

V: TRBV6-5
D: TRBD2
size: NA
J: TRBJ2-7
DNA: TGTGCCAGCAGCCCAACTAGCGGGGCCACCTACGAGCAGTACTTC
CDR3: CASSPTSGATYEQYF

V: TRBV2
D: TRBD1
size: NA
J: TRBJ1-4
DNA: TGTGCCAGCAGTGAGACAGGGGGAGAAGAAAAACTGTTTTTT
CDR3: CASSETGGEEKLFF

V: TRBV7-2
D: NA
size: NA
J: TRBJ2-7
DNA: TGTGCCAGCAGCTTAACTCGGTTGGGCAGCGAGCAGTACTTC
CDR3: CASSLTRLGSEQYF

V: TRBV28
D: TRBD1
size: NA
J: TRBJ1-5
DNA: TGTGCCAGCAAGGGAGTACAGGGGGAAGTGGTCAATCAGCCCCAGCATTTT
CDR3: CASKGVQGEVVNQPQHF